What follows is one T cell receptor (beta chain) and its context. Its antigen is undetermined. PCR involved 60 Vbeta and 13 Jbeta primers. Sequenced by immunoSEQ multiplex PCR; TCRdb stores in-frame clones only, minus some. Seen here are 150,000 to 200,000 clones, approximately 77% observed once, and the top ten hold roughly 7.4%. The data were obtained in a study of cytomegalovirus exposure and HLA in healthy donors. At the level of the study: Researchers found that roughly 81% of just under 400 genotyped donors fell within the Caucasian-associated ancestry cluster.

Study findings and constraints: A later analysis reportedly identified an Asian-associated ancestry cluster as carrying fewer N-insertions than the roughly 600-donor mean. Follow-up analysis seemed to connect common viral pathogens with several of the most significant clusters identified.

Per the germline V gene, CDR1 is MNHNS and CDR2 is SASEGT. CDR3 length: 15 amino acids. Trimming cost V 6 bases and J 3 bases; bases outside gene matches: 5. Sequenced material: PBMCs. The clonotype comes from a male donor in good health and CMV-seropositive. V usage is TRBV6-1 and J usage is TRBJ2-1, with 10 bases that match TRBD2. This CDR3 reads CASSSSGGVYNEQFF. The CDR3 DNA is TGTGCCAGCAGCTCAAGCGGGGGGGTCTACAATGAGCAGTTCTTC.